This section outlines one TCR beta chain sequence together with its context. Survey-level TCR beta sequencing used the immunoSEQ assay. Profiling relied on immunoSEQ multiplex PCR, and the TCRdb table lists in-frame clones only, not all of them. Found here are around 50,000 clones, 90% to 95% of them singletons; the top ten hold over 8.5%. Trimming stripped 3 bases from V and 4 bases from J, with 12 bases between. CDR1 is KGHDR and CDR2 is SFDVKD in the germline V gene. The length of the CDR3 is 15 residues. The genes are TRBV24-1 and TRBJ2-1, with a weak D call TRBD2 (6 bases). This sequence originates from a man aged 35 to 55 with rheumatoid arthritis. The sequencing sample was made of PBMCs. This chain's CDR3 is CATSDGGRGYNEQFF. The DNA of the CDR3 is TGTGCCACCAGTGATGGAGGGAGAGGTTACAATGAGCAGTTCTTC.